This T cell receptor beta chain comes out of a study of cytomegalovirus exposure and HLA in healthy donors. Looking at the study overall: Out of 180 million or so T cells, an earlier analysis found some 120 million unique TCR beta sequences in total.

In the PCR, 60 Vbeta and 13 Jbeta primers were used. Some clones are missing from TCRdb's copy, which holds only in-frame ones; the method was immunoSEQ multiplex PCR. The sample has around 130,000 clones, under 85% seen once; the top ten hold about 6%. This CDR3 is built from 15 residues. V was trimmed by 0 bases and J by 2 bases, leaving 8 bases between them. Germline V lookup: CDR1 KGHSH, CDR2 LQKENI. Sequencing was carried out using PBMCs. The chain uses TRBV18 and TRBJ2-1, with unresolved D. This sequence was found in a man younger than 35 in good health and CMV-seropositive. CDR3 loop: CASSPPQRTYNEQFF. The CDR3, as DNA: TGTGCCAGCTCACCACCGCAGCGAACCTACAATGAGCAGTTCTTC.